These 6 T cell receptor beta chains share one sample of origin, sequenced in a study of shared clonotypes between healthy human individuals. This table comes from immunoSEQ multiplex PCR, and its TCRdb copy is limited to in-frame clones, with some not included. The data hold roughly 2.1 million clones, with roughly 91% observed a single time. Naive CD8 cells comprised CD45RO-negative, CCR7-positively selected cells, excluding terminally differentiated effector memory CD45RA+ cells. Source material: naive CD8+ T cells from PBMCs. The receptors originated from a man aged 18 to 29 in good health. Some clones in this sample may be carry-over from other donors' samples.

V and J are TRBV2 and TRBJ2-2, with 12 bases matching TRBD2. Germline-derived CDR1 and CDR2 are SNHLY and FYNNEI. The CDR3 loop spans 16 amino acids. The trim removed 6 bases at V and 8 bases at J, leaving 10 bases unmatched. CDR3 coding DNA: TGTGCCAGCAGACGGACTAGCGGGGCCCCTTCGGGGGAGCTGTTTTTT. As protein: CASRRTSGAPSGELFF.

The genes are TRBV19 and TRBJ2-7, with D maybe TRBD1 (6 bases). CDR1 LNHDA and CDR2 SQIVND come from the germline V gene (reference sequence). V lost 3 bases and J lost 4, with 16 bases in between. The CDR3 spans 15 residues. DNA of the CDR3: TGTGCCAGTAGTATGAAGGGGGTGAATCCGTACGAGCAGTACTTC. Protein sequence: CASSMKGVNPYEQYF.

This clone has only one observation. This sample includes further DNA sequences coding for the same CDR3. The J gene is TRBJ2-7, the V gene TRBV9; TRBD1 matches at 11 bases. This CDR3 region has 15 residues. Germline assignment: CDR1 SGDLS and CDR2 YYNGEE. The junction had 3 bases not matched to a gene; V was cut back by 4 bases and J by 0 bases. Here the CDR3 reads CASSQGTGGSYEQYF. DNA for the CDR3: TGTGCCAGCAGCCAGGGGACAGGGGGCTCCTACGAGCAGTACTTC. Variable domain in full (rest from reference TRBV9 and TRBJ2-7): DSGVTQTPKHLITATGQRVTLRCSPRSGDLSVYWYQQSLDQGLQFLIQYYNGEERAKGNILERFSAQQFPDLHSELNLSSLELGDSALYFCASSQGTGGSYEQYFGPGTRLTVT.

This chain uses TRBV4-2 with TRBJ2-7, with D maybe TRBD2 (6 bases). CDR3 size: 13 residues. Trimming cost V 4 bases and J 4 bases, with 11 bases left between them. The germline V gene has CDR1 LGHNA and CDR2 YNFKEQ. The CDR3 bases are TGTGCCAGCAGCCGTATGGAGGGTTACGAGCAGTACTTC. Its protein is CASSRMEGYEQYF.

The V gene is TRBV7-9, the J gene TRBJ1-1; D remains unclear. V gave up 5 bases and J gave up 4 bases, with 17 bases separating them. This CDR3 comprises 15 residues. Germline lookup yields CDR1 SEHNR and CDR2 FQNEAQ (reference sequence). The CDR3 protein is CASSLDGEGATEAFF. The CDR3 DNA reads as TGTGCCAGCAGCCTCGACGGGGAGGGAGCCACTGAAGCTTTCTTT.

The V gene is TRBV28, the J gene TRBJ1-3, with a possible D match to TRBD1 (5 bases). Per germline, CDR1 MDHEN and CDR2 SYDVKM. This CDR3 comprises 15 residues. The V and J ends lost 8 bases and 8 bases respectively, with 22 bases between them. CDR3 DNA sequence: TGTGCCAGCTCCCTCGAGGGGCCGGTGGCGGACACCATATATTTT. This sequence encodes CASSLEGPVADTIYF. The full variable domain, its missing parts supplied by reference TRBV28 and TRBJ1-3, is DVKVTQSSRYLVKRTGEKVFLECVQDMDHENMFWYRQDPGLGLRLIYFSYDVKMKEKGDIPEGYSVSREKKERFSLILESASTNQTSMYLCASSLEGPVADTIYFGEGSWLTVV.